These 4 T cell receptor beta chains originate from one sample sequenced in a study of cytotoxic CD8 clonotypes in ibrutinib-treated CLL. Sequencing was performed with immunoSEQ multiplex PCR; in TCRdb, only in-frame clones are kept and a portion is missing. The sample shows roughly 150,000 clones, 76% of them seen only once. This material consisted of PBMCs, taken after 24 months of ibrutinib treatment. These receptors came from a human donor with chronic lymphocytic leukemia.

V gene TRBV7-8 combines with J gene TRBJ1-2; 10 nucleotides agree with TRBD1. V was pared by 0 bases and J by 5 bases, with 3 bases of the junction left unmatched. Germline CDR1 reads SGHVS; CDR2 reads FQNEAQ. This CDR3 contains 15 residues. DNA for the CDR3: TGTGCCAGCAGCTTAGCGACAGGGGGCAAGTATGGCTACACCTTC. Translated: CASSLATGGKYGYTF.

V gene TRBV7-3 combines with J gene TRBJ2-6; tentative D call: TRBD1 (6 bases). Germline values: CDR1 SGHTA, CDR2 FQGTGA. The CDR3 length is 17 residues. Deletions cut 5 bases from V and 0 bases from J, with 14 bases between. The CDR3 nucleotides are TGTGCCAGCAGCCCCCAGGACAGTTACTCTGGGGCCAACGTCCTGACTTTC. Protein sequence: CASSPQDSYSGANVLTF.

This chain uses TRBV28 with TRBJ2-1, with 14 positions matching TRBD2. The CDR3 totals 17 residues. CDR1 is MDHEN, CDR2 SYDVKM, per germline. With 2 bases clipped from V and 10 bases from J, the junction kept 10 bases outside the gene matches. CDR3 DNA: TGTGCCAGCAGTTTAGGGTTGGCGGGACTAGCGGGAGACGAGCAGTTCTTC. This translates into CASSLGLAGLAGDEQFF.

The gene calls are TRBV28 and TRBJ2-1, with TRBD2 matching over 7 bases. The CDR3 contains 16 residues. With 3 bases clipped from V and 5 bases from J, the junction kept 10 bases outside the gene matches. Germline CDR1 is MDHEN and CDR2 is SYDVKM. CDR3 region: CASSFHPASGNNEQFF. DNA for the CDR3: TGTGCCAGCAGTTTCCATCCGGCTAGCGGCAACAATGAGCAGTTCTTC.